One sample yielded the 32 T cell receptor beta chains listed below, sequenced in a study of blood T cell repertoires in COVID-19. Libraries were prepared by immunoSEQ multiplex PCR; TCRdb keeps only in-frame clonotypes and omits some of them. The table shows about 57,000 clones, with approximately 85% occurring only once. Specimen: peripheral blood. The receptors stem from a human donor in a cohort sampled during active COVID-19.

V and J are TRBV5-8 and TRBJ2-1; D uncertain. V was trimmed by 2 bases and J by 0 bases, leaving 9 bases between them. The CDR3 extends over 15 amino acids. Germline V CDR1 and CDR2: SGHTS, YDEGEE. The CDR3 spells CASSLSFSSYNEQFF. DNA of the CDR3: TGTGCCAGCAGCTTAAGCTTTAGCTCCTACAATGAGCAGTTCTTC.

This clone has only a few counts. This sequence joins TRBV2 and TRBJ1-6; unclear D gene. V lost 4 bases, J lost 7 bases, and 11 bases lay in between. CDR1 and CDR2 from the germline V gene are SNHLY and FYNNEI. The CDR3 has 14 amino acids. As DNA, the CDR3 is TGTGCCAGCAGTGTTTACCCGGAGAATTCACCCCTCCACTTT. It specifies CASSVYPENSPLHF.

CDR3 coding DNA: TGTGCCAGCAGCCCGGGCAGCGGGGGGCTCGGTCAGCCCCAGCATTTT. Protein product: CASSPGSGGLGQPQHF. This rearrangement joins TRBV5-5 to TRBJ1-5, with D perhaps TRBD1 (6 bases). The CDR3 is made up of 16 amino acids. The V gene lost 4 bases and the J gene lost 6 bases, with 20 bases spanning the gap. CDR1 SGHKS and CDR2 YYEKEE come from the germline V gene (reference sequence).

V usage is TRBV15 and J usage is TRBJ2-7, with 7 nucleotides matching TRBD1. Losses at the gene ends were 0 bases for V and 1 base for J; bases not matched to a gene: 3. The CDR3 spans 15 residues. Germline values: CDR1 LNHNV, CDR2 YYDKDF (reference sequence). The CDR3 bases are TGTGCCACCAGCAGAGATCCGGGACAGTCCTACGAGCAGTACTTC. Translating gives CATSRDPGQSYEQYF.

V usage is TRBV5-1 and J usage is TRBJ1-6; TRBD1 matches 8 bases. CDR1 is SGHRS, CDR2 YFSETQ, per germline. There are 15 residues in the CDR3. J lost 7 bases, V lost 3 bases, and 6 bases had no gene match. As DNA, the CDR3 is TGCGCCAGCAGCTATGGACAGGGCAACAATTCACCCCTCCACTTT. As protein: CASSYGQGNNSPLHF.

V usage is TRBV4-2 and J usage is TRBJ1-5; D is undetermined. From germline, CDR1 is LGHNA and CDR2 YNFKEQ. V was pared by 4 bases and J by 6 bases, with 7 bases between. CDR3 size: 12 residues. The CDR3 DNA sequence: TGTGCCAGCAGCCCGGTCGGTCAGCCCCAGCATTTT. Encoded protein: CASSPVGQPQHF.

The V and J genes are TRBV7-2 and TRBJ2-1, with 7 bases fitting TRBD2. This CDR3 has 14 residues. CDR1 is SGHTA, CDR2 FQGNSA, per germline. Losses at the gene ends were 10 bases for V and 6 bases for J; bases not matched to a gene: 12. CDR3: CATLMAGVTNEQFF. The DNA of the CDR3 is TGTGCCACCTTGATGGCGGGAGTAACCAATGAGCAGTTCTTC.

The rearrangement uses TRBV27 and TRBJ1-5; D remains ambiguous. The germline V gene has CDR1 MNHEY and CDR2 SMNVEV (reference sequence). V shed 6 bases and J shed 7 bases, with 16 bases lying between them. CDR3 length: 14 amino acids. CDR3 amino acids: CASRLGPDSQPQHF. CDR3 nucleotides: TGTGCCAGCAGACTAGGGCCAGATTCACAGCCCCAGCATTTT.

The chain employs TRBV7-9 and TRBJ2-2; 8 bases align to TRBD2. The V and J ends lost 5 bases and 3 bases, in that order; junction bases with no gene match: 8. Germline V gives CDR1 SEHNR, CDR2 FQNEAQ (reference sequence). The CDR3 runs 16 residues. The CDR3 DNA reads TGTGCCAGCAGCCCCCCGGGGGGGCTCGACACCGGGGAGCTGTTTTTT. Its protein product is CASSPPGGLDTGELFF.

The rearrangement uses TRBV28 and TRBJ1-2; a weak D match, TRBD1 (6 bases). V lost 6 bases and J 4 bases, leaving 9 bases between the germline ends. CDR1 and CDR2 (germline): MDHEN, SYDVKM. This CDR3 region has 12 residues. The CDR3 bases are TGTGCCAGCAGGACACAGGGCTATGGCTACACCTTC. Amino acids: CASRTQGYGYTF.

The chain couples TRBV5-4 to TRBJ2-7; 10 positions match TRBD2. This CDR3 is built from 15 residues. Trimming cost V 6 bases and J 0 bases; bases outside gene matches: 6. CDR1 and CDR2 (germline): SGHNT, YYREEE (reference sequence). CDR3 loop: CASKAGGVVSYEQYF. CDR3 DNA sequence: TGTGCCAGCAAAGCGGGAGGGGTGGTCTCCTACGAGCAGTACTTC.

This CDR3 reads CASSASWDSRTDTQYF. CDR3 nucleotides: TGTGCCAGCAGCGCTAGTTGGGACTCTCGCACAGATACGCAGTATTTT. The genes are TRBV11-2 and TRBJ2-3; tentative D call: TRBD2 (6 bases). Trimming stripped 5 bases from V and 1 base from J, with 16 bases between. The CDR3 totals 16 residues. CDR1 and CDR2 from the germline V gene are SGHAT and FQNNGV.

This sequence joins TRBV5-1 and TRBJ2-3, with D perhaps TRBD2 (5 bases). The ends were cut back, 0 bases at V and 0 bases at J, with 17 bases in the middle. This CDR3 is 18 amino acids long. From germline, CDR1 is SGHRS and CDR2 YFSETQ. DNA of the CDR3: TGCGCCAGCAGCTTGGGCGTCTCCGCGCGGGTTAGCACAGATACGCAGTATTTT. This encodes CASSLGVSARVSTDTQYF.

The genes are TRBV2 and TRBJ2-1, with TRBD2 identical over 13 bases. V shed 7 bases, J shed 9 bases, and the junction held 12 bases outside the gene matches. The V gene's germline CDR1 is SNHLY and CDR2 FYNNEI. The CDR3 is 16 residues long. In nucleotides, the CDR3 is TGTGCCAGCATGTTACGACTAGCGGGAGGTTATGGTGAGCAGTTCTTC. Encoded protein: CASMLRLAGGYGEQFF. Full variable domain (outside the CDR3, taken from reference TRBV2 and TRBJ2-1): EPEVTQTPSHQVTQMGQEVILRCVPISNHLYFYWYRQILGQKVEFLVSFYNNEISEKSEIFDDQFSVERPDGSNFTLKIRSTKLEDSAMYFCASMLRLAGGYGEQFFGPGTRLTVL.

By its share, this clone is medium-sized (0.01 to 0.1%). The V call is TRBV2, the J call TRBJ2-7; 9 positions match TRBD2. In germline, CDR1 is SNHLY, CDR2 FYNNEI. The CDR3 sequence is 16 residues long. J gave up 6 bases and V 6 bases, and 15 bases lay outside the gene matches. CDR3 DNA sequence: TGTGCCAGCAGCCGGGAGGCGGGGGGGCTTCCAGGCGAGCAGTACTTC. It specifies CASSREAGGLPGEQYF.

J is TRBJ2-2 and V is TRBV19; 9 bases fit TRBD2. The CDR3 is 15 residues long. Germline values: CDR1 LNHDA, CDR2 SQIVND (reference sequence). The J segment lost 6 bases and the V segment lost 5 bases, leaving 7 bases of the junction unmatched. The CDR3 bases are TGTGCCAGTAGTGCTCCGGGACTAGCATCCGGGGAGCTGTTTTTT. Its protein product is CASSAPGLASGELFF.

This clone came up once. The chain links TRBV5-8 to TRBJ1-5, with TRBD1 identical over 7 bases. This CDR3 is built from 15 residues. J lost 3 bases, V lost 4 bases, and 7 bases had no gene match. From germline, CDR1 is SGHTS and CDR2 YDEGEE. This CDR3 is CASSLTGINNQPQHF. The CDR3 region has the DNA TGTGCCAGCAGCCTGACAGGGATAAACAATCAGCCCCAGCATTTT.

The chain recombines TRBV5-4 with TRBJ2-3; 13 bases agree with TRBD2. The CDR3 sequence is 17 residues long. Germline V gives CDR1 SGHNT, CDR2 YYREEE (reference sequence). Trimming cost V 4 bases and J 10 bases; bases outside gene matches: 15. DNA for the CDR3: TGTGCCAGCAGCACGGGACTAGCGGGACATTATCCGGATGCGCAGTATTTT. Translating it yields CASSTGLAGHYPDAQYF.

The V gene is TRBV7-2, the J gene TRBJ2-7, with 7 bases identical to TRBD1. The V gene's germline CDR1 is SGHTA and CDR2 FQGNSA. CDR3 length: 12 residues. V trimming: 5 bases; J trimming: 4 bases; junction bases outside the gene matches: 2. CDR3 region: CASSQQGYEQYF. CDR3 DNA sequence: TGTGCCAGCAGCCAACAGGGGTACGAGCAGTACTTC.

The chain couples TRBV10-2 to TRBJ2-4; TRBD1 matches 9 bases. Germline CDR1 is WSHSY and CDR2 is SAAADI. There are 18 residues in the CDR3. Germline trimming cut 0 bases from V and 4 bases from J; bases unmatched to any gene: 10. The CDR3 nucleotides are TGCGCCAGCAGTGAGTCCACAGGGGGCGATAGGCAGAAAAACATTCAGTACTTC. Translation gives CASSESTGGDRQKNIQYF.

This clone is a singleton in its sample. The rearrangement joins TRBV30 to TRBJ2-3, with 12 bases that match TRBD2. V dropped 4 bases and J dropped 3; count of bases not matched to a gene: 2. Per germline, CDR1 GTSNPN and CDR2 SVGIG (reference sequence). The CDR3 is 14 residues long. The CDR3 bases are TGTGCCTGGACTAGCGGGAGGGATACAGATACGCAGTATTTT. It encodes CAWTSGRDTDTQYF.

J is TRBJ1-3 and V is TRBV5-1; a possible D gene is TRBD1 (6 bases). This CDR3 is 14 amino acids long. In germline, CDR1 is SGHRS, CDR2 YFSETQ. V shed 6 bases and J shed 1 base, with 11 bases lying between them. The CDR3 DNA is TGCGCCAGCACCCCAGGGGTGTCTGGAAACACCATATATTTT. Protein product: CASTPGVSGNTIYF.

This sequence joins TRBV5-1 and TRBJ2-7; TRBD1 is a possible D gene (6 bases). The CDR3 consists of 18 residues. The V end was cut by 0 bases, the J end by 6 bases, with 25 bases between. The germline gives CDR1 SGHRS, CDR2 YFSETQ. CDR3 sequence: CASSLAQGHPLKIGEQYF. DNA of the CDR3: TGCGCCAGCAGCTTGGCACAGGGACACCCCCTAAAGATAGGCGAGCAGTACTTC. The variable domain in full, with the rest retrieved from reference TRBV5-1 and TRBJ2-7, is KAGVTQTPRYLIKTRGQQVTLSCSPISGHRSVSWYQQTPGQGLQFLFEYFSETQRNKGNFPGRFSGRQFSNSRSEMNVSTLELGDSALYLCASSLAQGHPLKIGEQYFGPGTRLTVT.

The rearrangement uses TRBV18 and TRBJ2-2, with a tentative D call TRBD2 (5 bases). With 1 base removed from V and 0 bases from J, the gap between germline ends came to 12 bases. This CDR3 has 17 residues. Germline V gives CDR1 KGHSH, CDR2 LQKENI. This CDR3 is CASSPRGEAANTGELFF. The CDR3 DNA reads TGTGCCAGCTCACCACGGGGAGAAGCGGCGAACACCGGGGAGCTGTTTTTT.

This chain joins TRBV18 and TRBJ1-2, with D uncertain. From germline, CDR1 is KGHSH and CDR2 LQKENI. V lost 6 bases and J 2 bases, leaving 13 bases between the germline ends. CDR3 length: 14 amino acids. As DNA, the CDR3 is TGTGCCAGCTCCGAGGGAATTACGAACTATGGCTACACCTTC. This sequence encodes CASSEGITNYGYTF.

DNA of the CDR3: TGTGCCAGCAGCAGAGACAGCTCTGGAAACACCATATATTTT. As protein: CASSRDSSGNTIYF. The V gene is TRBV11-1, the J gene TRBJ1-3, with D maybe TRBD1 (5 bases). The CDR3 runs to 14 residues. Germline CDR1 SGHAT, CDR2 FQDESV (reference sequence). V gave up 5 bases and J gave up 0 bases, with 8 bases separating them.

The gene calls are TRBV7-3 and TRBJ2-1; 7 bases fit TRBD2. Losses at the gene ends were 5 bases for V and 2 bases for J; bases not matched to a gene: 6. Germline loops: CDR1 SGHTA, CDR2 FQGTGA. CDR3 length equals 15 residues. The CDR3 DNA reads TGTGCCAGCAGCCACAGTGGGGGGGCCTACAATGAGCAGTTCTTC. Translated: CASSHSGGAYNEQFF. The variable domain in full, completed from reference TRBV7-3 and TRBJ2-1, reads GAGVSQTPSNKVTEKGKYVELRCDPISGHTALYWYRQSLGQGPEFLIYFQGTGAADDSGLPNDRFFAVRPEGSVSTLKIQRTERGDSAVYLCASSHSGGAYNEQFFGPGTRLTVL.

The chain has TRBV3-1 (or the pseudogene TRBV3-2) and TRBJ1-3; weak D call: TRBD1 (6 bases). Germline V gene sequence: CDR1 LGHDT, CDR2 YNNKEL (reference sequence). CDR3 length equals 15 residues. V shed 4 bases and J shed 4 bases, with 14 bases lying between them. The CDR3 loop is CASSPDSFSGNTIYF. Here the CDR3 DNA reads TGTGCCAGCAGCCCGGACAGCTTTTCGGGAAACACCATATATTTT.

The V and J genes are TRBV6-6 and TRBJ2-3, with TRBD1 matching 10 bases. J lost 3 bases, V lost 6 bases, and 6 bases had no gene match. The CDR3 is made up of 15 amino acids. The germline gives CDR1 MNHNY, CDR2 SVGAGI (reference sequence). As DNA, the CDR3 is TGTGCCAGCAGCGACTCGGGACAGGGGACAGATACGCAGTATTTT. It encodes CASSDSGQGTDTQYF.

The chain is built from TRBV28 and TRBJ2-2; 10 nucleotides align to TRBD2. Per the germline V gene, CDR1 is MDHEN and CDR2 is SYDVKM. The CDR3 totals 16 residues. Trimming removed 5 bases from V and 1 base from J; junction bases left unmatched: 4. The CDR3 protein is CASSPGTSENTGELFF. In nucleotides, the CDR3 is TGTGCCAGCAGTCCGGGGACTAGCGAGAACACCGGGGAGCTGTTTTTT.

The chain carries TRBV7-2 and TRBJ2-7; D not certain. CDR3 length: 14 amino acids. Germline V lookup: CDR1 SGHTA, CDR2 FQGNSA. Trimming left V 4 bases short and J 3 bases short, with 13 bases between. CDR3 nucleotide sequence: TGTGCCAGCAGCTCAGGAAACGGCATCTACGAGCAGTACTTC. It is translated as CASSSGNGIYEQYF.

The rearrangement joins TRBV2 to TRBJ1-1, with TRBD1 as a possible D gene (6 bases). This CDR3 region has 14 residues. CDR1 SNHLY and CDR2 FYNNEI come from the germline V gene. Trimming took off 8 bases at V and 1 base at J, with 14 bases between the two ends. The CDR3 spells CASARDTENTEAFF. CDR3 DNA sequence: TGTGCCAGCGCCCGGGACACGGAGAACACTGAAGCTTTCTTT.